The sequence of this TCR beta chain was determined in a study of neurological immune-mediated disorders. Points from the study as a whole: Falling below healthy controls, multiple sclerosis showed the least TCR clonal expansion, while HTLV-1-associated myelopathy showed the most.

This CDR3 region has 13 residues. V gave up 4 bases and J gave up 6 bases, with 14 bases separating them. From germline, CDR1 is SGHRS and CDR2 YFSETQ. Regarding time point: longitudinal time-point 2. PBMCs numbering 2 million and stored at -80 C yielded the unsorted libraries. The cDNA was generated by 5'RACE with 10-nucleotide random UMIs. A single run covered 15-18 subjects with over 180 million TCR-beta sequences. Via MiXCR, TCRdb re-called the 5' RACE reads, giving one row per CDR3 protein. The repertoire holds approximately 89,000 distinct CDR3 sequences, 13% seen once, with roughly 5% in the top ten. This clonotype occurred many times. Its specificity is unknown.

The clonotype originates from a female donor with HTLV-1-associated myelopathy (HAM/TSP). The J gene is TRBJ2-7, the V gene TRBV5-1; perhaps D is TRBD1 or TRBD2 (5 bases each). Sequenced material: PBMCs. The CDR3: CASSGTEMFEQYF. CDR3 DNA sequence: TGCGCCAGCAGCGGGACCGAGATGTTCGAGCAGTACTTC. The complete variable domain, with remaining parts taken from reference TRBV5-1 and TRBJ2-7, reads KAGVTQTPRYLIKTRGQQVTLSCSPISGHRSVSWYQQTPGQGLQFLFEYFSETQRNKGNFPGRFSGRQFSNSRSEMNVSTLELGDSALYLCASSGTEMFEQYFGPGTRLTVT.